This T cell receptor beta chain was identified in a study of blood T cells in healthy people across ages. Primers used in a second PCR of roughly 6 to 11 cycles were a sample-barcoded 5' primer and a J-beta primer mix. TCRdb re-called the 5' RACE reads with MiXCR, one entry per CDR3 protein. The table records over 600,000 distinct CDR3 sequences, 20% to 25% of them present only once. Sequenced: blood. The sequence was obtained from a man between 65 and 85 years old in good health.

CDR3 sequence: CASSLGDLLVGYTF. In DNA, the CDR3 is TGTGCCAGCAGTTTAGGGGACCTTTTAGTCGGCTACACCTTC. The genes are TRBV28 and TRBJ1-2, with D possibly TRBD1 on 5 matching bases. This CDR3 region has 14 residues. CDR1 and CDR2 from the germline V gene are MDHEN and SYDVKM. V was clipped by 2 bases and J by 8 bases, with 15 bases between them.